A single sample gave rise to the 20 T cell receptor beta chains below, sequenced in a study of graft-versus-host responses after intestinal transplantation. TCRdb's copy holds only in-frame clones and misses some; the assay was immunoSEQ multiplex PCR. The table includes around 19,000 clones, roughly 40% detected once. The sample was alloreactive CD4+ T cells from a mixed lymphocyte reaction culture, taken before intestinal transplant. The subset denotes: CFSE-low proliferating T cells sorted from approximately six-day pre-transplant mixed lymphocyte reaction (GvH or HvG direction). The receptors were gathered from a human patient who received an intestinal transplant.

CDR3 sequence: CASSSPGGYGYTF. The CDR3 coding sequence is TGTGCCAGCAGCTCACCGGGGGGGTATGGCTACACCTTC. The chain has TRBV11-2 and TRBJ1-2; weak D call: TRBD1 (5 bases). This CDR3 spans 13 amino acids. In germline, CDR1 is SGHAT, CDR2 FQNNGV. V was pared by 4 bases and J by 5 bases, with 11 bases between.

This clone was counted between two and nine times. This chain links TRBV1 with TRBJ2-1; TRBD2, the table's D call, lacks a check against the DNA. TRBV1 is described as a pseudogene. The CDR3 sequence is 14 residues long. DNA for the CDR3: TGCACCAGACTAGCGGGGCCCCGAAAGAATGAGCAGTTCTTC. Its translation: CTRLAGPRKNEQFF.

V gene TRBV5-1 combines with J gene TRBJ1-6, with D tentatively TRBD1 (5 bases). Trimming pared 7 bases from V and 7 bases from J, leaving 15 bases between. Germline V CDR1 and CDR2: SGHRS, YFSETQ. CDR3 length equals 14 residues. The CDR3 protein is CASRAGNRNSPLHF. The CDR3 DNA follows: TGCGCCAGCCGGGCAGGGAATAGGAATTCACCCCTCCACTTT.

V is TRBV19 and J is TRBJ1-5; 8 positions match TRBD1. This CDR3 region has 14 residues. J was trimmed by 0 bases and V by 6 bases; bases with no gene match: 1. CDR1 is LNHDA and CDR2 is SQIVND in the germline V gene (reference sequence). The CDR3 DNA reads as TGTGCCAGTAGGGACAGGGTTAGCAATCAGCCCCAGCATTTT. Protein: CASRDRVSNQPQHF.

CDR3 residues: CASSLRQGNSGNTIYF. The CDR3 bases are TGTGCCAGCAGCTTGCGGCAGGGCAATTCCGGAAACACCATATATTTT. The V gene is TRBV5-5, the J gene TRBJ1-3; D may be TRBD1 (5 bases). The CDR3 loop spans 16 amino acids. The ends were cut back, 1 base at V and 4 bases at J, with 15 bases in the middle. Germline CDR1 SGHKS, CDR2 YYEKEE (reference sequence).

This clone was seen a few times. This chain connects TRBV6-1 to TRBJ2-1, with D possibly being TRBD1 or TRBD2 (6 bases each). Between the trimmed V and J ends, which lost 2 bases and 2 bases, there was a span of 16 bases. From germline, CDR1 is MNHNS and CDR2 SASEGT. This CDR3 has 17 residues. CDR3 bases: TGTGCCAGCAGTGAATTTGTAGGACGGGGGCCCTACAATGAGCAGTTCTTC. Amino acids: CASSEFVGRGPYNEQFF.

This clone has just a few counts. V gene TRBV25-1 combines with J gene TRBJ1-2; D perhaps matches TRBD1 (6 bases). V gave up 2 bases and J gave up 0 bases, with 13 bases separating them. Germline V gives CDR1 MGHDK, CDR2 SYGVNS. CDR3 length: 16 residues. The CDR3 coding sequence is TGTGCCAGCAGTGAACAGGGGTCACAAGCTAACTATGGCTACACCTTC. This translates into CASSEQGSQANYGYTF.

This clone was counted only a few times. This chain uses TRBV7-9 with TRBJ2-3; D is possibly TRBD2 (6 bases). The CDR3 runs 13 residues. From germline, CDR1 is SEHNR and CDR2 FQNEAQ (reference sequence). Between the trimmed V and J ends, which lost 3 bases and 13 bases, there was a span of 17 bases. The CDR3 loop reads CASSFRGGGEEYF. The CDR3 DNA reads TGTGCCAGCAGCTTTAGGGGCGGCGGGGAGGAGTATTTT.

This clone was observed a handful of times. CDR3 protein: CASSTLDRGFNSPLHF. Written as DNA, the CDR3 is TGCGCCAGCAGCACCCTGGACAGGGGGTTCAATTCACCCCTCCACTTT. This chain links TRBV5-1 with TRBJ1-6, with 10 bases lining up with TRBD1. The CDR3 loop spans 16 amino acids. J gave up 7 bases and V 4 bases, and 8 bases lay outside the gene matches. The germline V gene encodes CDR1 SGHRS and CDR2 YFSETQ.

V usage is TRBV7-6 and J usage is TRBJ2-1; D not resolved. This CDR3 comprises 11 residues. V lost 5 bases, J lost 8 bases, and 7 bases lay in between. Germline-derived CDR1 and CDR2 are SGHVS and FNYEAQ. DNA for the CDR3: TGTGCCAGCAGCCTTCTCTATGAGCAGTTCTTC. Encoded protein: CASSLLYEQFF.

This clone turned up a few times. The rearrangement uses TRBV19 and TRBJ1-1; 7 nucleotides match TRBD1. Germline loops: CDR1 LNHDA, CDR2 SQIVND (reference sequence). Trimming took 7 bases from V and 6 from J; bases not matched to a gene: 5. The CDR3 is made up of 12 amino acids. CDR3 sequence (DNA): TGTGCCAGTACCCCAGGGACAGCTGAAGCTTTCTTT. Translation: CASTPGTAEAFF.

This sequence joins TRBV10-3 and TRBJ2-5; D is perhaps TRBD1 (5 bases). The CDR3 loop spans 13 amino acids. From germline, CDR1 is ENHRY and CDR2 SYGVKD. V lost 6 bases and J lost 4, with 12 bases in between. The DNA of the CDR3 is TGTGCCATCAGCTGGGGCAGTGGAGAGACCCAGTACTTC. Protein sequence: CAISWGSGETQYF.

CDR3 DNA sequence: TGTGCCAGCAGAGGGGTCGGGAACACTGAAGCTTTCTTT. Its translation: CASRGVGNTEAFF. V usage is TRBV5-4 and J usage is TRBJ1-1; tentatively, D is TRBD1 (5 bases). Germline V gene sequence: CDR1 SGHNT, CDR2 YYREEE (reference sequence). The CDR3 loop spans 13 amino acids. The V end lost 5 bases, the J end lost 1 base, and 9 bases lay between the germline ends.

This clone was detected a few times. CDR3 DNA sequence: TGTGCCTGGAGTGTACTAACCAAGAACACTGAAGCTTTCTTT. Its translation: CAWSVLTKNTEAFF. This chain uses TRBV30 with TRBJ1-1; D is unclear. The CDR3 totals 14 residues. Germline CDR1 GTSNPN, CDR2 SVGIG (reference sequence). Trimming left V 0 bases short and J 1 base short, with 9 bases between.

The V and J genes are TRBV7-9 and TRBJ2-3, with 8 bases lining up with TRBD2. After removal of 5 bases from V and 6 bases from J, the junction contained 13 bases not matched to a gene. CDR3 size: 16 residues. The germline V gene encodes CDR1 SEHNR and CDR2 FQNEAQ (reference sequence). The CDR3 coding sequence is TGTGCCAGCAGCCCTCGGACTAGCTGGTTATGGGATACGCAGTATTTT. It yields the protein CASSPRTSWLWDTQYF.

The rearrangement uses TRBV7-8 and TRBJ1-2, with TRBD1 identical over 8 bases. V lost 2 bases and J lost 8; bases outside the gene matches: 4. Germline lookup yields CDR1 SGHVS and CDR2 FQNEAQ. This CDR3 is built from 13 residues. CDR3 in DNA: TGTGCCAGCAGCTTAACCCCAGGGGGCGGCTACACCTTC. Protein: CASSLTPGGGYTF. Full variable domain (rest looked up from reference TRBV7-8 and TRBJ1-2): GAGVSQSPRYKVAKRGQDVALRCDPISGHVSLFWYQQALGQGPEFLTYFQNEAQLDKSGLPSDRFFAERPEGSVSTLKIQRTQQEDSAVYLCASSLTPGGGYTFGSGTRLTVV.

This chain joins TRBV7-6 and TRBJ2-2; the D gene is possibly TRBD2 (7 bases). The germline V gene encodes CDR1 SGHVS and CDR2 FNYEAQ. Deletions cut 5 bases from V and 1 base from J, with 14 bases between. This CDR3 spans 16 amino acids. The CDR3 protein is CASSTRGPLNTGELFF. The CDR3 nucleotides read TGTGCCAGCAGCACGCGGGGGCCCTTGAACACCGGGGAGCTGTTTTTT.

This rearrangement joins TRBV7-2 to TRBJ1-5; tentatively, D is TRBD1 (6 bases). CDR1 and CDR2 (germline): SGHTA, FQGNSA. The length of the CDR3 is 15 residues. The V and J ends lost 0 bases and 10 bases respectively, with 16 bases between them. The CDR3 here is CASSLAGGVARPQHF. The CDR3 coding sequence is TGTGCCAGCAGCTTAGCCGGGGGCGTTGCAAGACCCCAGCATTTT. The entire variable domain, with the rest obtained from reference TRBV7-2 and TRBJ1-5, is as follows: GAGVSQSPSNKVTEKGKDVELRCDPISGHTALYWYRQSLGQGLEFLIYFQGNSAPDKSGLPSDRFSAERTGGSVSTLTIQRTQQEDSAVYLCASSLAGGVARPQHFGDGTRLSIL.

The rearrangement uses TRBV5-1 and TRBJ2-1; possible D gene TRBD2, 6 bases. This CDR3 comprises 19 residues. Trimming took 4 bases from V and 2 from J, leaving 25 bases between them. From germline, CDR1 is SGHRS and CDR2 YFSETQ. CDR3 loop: CASSPTIGRWGETYNEQFF. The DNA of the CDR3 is TGCGCCAGCAGCCCCACTATAGGGAGGTGGGGCGAGACCTACAATGAGCAGTTCTTC.

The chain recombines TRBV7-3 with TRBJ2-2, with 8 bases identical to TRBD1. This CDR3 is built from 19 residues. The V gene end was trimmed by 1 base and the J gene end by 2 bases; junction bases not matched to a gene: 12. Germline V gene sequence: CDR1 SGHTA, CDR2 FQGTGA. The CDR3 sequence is CASSLSSNQGALNTGELFF. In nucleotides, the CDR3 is TGTGCCAGCAGCTTAAGCTCAAACCAGGGGGCGCTTAACACCGGGGAGCTGTTTTTT.